The source of this T cell receptor (beta chain) is a study of blood T cell repertoires in COVID-19. Measured with immunoSEQ multiplex PCR; TCRdb has only the in-frame clones, and not every one. The repertoire holds 70,000 to 90,000 clones, with roughly 84% as singletons. The CDR3 extends over 19 amino acids. The ends lost 7 bases at V and 0 bases at J; junction bases unmatched: 16. CDR1 is MDHEN and CDR2 is SYDVKM in the germline V gene. This clone came up a few times. This receptor was identified in a man between 65 and 85 years old with acute or convalescent COVID-19. The sequenced sample was peripheral blood. This sequence joins TRBV28 and TRBJ2-3; 10 nucleotides agree with TRBD2. CDR3 bases: TGTGCCAGCACTACCGGAGGGGCTAGCGGGGGCGCTAGCACAGATACGCAGTATTTT. This gives the protein CASTTGGASGGASTDTQYF. Using reference TRBV28 and TRBJ2-3 for the parts outside the CDR3, the full variable domain is DVKVTQSSRYLVKRTGEKVFLECVQDMDHENMFWYRQDPGLGLRLIYFSYDVKMKEKGDIPEGYSVSREKKERFSLILESASTNQTSMYLCASTTGGASGGASTDTQYFGPGTRLTVL.